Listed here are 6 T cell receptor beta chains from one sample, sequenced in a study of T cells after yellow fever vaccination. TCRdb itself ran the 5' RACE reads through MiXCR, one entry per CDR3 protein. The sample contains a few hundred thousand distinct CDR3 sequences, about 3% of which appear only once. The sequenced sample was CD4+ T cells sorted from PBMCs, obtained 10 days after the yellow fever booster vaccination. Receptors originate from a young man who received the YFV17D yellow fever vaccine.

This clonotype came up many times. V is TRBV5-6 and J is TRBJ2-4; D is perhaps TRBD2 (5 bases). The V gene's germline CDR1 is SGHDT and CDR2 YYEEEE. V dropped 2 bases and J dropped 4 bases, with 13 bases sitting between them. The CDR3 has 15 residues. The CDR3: CASSLSQPGKNIQYF. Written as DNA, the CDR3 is TGTGCCAGCAGCTTATCTCAACCGGGGAAAAACATTCAGTACTTC.

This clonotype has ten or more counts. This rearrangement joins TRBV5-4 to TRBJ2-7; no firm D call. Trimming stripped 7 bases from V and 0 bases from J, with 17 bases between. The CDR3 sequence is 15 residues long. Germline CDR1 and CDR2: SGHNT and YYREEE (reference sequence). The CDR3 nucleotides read TGTGCCAGCTCTCCGGGTGGAATCGGCTCCTACGAGCAGTACGTC. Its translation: CASSPGGIGSYEQYV.

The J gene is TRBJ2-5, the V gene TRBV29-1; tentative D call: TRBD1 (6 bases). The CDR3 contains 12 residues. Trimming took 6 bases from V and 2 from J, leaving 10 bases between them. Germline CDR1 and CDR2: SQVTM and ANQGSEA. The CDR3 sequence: CSVVQGQETQYF. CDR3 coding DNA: TGCAGCGTCGTACAGGGTCAAGAGACCCAGTACTTC.

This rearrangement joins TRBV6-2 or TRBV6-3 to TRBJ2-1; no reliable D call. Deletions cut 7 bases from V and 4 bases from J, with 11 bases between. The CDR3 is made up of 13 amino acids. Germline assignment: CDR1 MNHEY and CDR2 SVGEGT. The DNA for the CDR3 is TGTGCCAGCACCGAGGACGCTTACAATGAGCAGTTCTTC. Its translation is CASTEDAYNEQFF.

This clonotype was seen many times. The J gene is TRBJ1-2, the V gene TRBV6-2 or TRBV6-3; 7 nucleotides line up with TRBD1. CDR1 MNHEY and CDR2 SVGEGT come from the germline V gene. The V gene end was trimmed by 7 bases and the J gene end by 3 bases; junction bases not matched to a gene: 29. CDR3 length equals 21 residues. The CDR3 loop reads CASTLLWDSWISGARHYGYTF. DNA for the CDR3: TGTGCCAGCACCCTTTTATGGGACAGCTGGATATCAGGGGCGCGTCACTATGGCTACACCTTC.

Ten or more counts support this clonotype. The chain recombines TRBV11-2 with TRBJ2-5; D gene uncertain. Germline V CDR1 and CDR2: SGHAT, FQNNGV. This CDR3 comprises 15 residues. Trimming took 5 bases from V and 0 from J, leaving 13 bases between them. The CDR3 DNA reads TGTGCCAGCAGCCCCTCCCCCTGGGACCAAGAGACCCAGTACTTC. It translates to CASSPSPWDQETQYF. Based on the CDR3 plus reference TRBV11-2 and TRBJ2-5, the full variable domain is EAGVAQSPRYKIIEKRQSVAFWCNPISGHATLYWYQQILGQGPKLLIQFQNNGVVDDSQLPKDRFSAERLKGVDSTLKIQPAKLEDSAVYLCASSPSPWDQETQYFGPGTRLLVL.